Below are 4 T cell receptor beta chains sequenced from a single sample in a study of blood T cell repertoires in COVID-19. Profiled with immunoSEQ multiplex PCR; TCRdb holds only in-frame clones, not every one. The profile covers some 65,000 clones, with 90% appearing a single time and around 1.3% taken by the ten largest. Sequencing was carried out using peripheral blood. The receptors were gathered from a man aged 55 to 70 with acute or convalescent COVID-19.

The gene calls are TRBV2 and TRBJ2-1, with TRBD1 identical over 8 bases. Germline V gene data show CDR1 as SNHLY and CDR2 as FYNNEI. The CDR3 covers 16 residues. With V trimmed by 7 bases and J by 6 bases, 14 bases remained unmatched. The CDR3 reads CASTRDRWTTGNEQFF. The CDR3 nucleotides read TGTGCCAGCACCCGGGACAGGTGGACAACAGGCAATGAGCAGTTCTTC.

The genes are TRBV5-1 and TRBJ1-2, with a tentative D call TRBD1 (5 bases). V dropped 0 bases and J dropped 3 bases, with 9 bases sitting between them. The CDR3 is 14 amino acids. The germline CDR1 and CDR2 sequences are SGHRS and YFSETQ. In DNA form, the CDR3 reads TGCGCCAGCAGCTTGGCAGGGTTGGACTATGGCTACACCTTC. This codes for CASSLAGLDYGYTF.

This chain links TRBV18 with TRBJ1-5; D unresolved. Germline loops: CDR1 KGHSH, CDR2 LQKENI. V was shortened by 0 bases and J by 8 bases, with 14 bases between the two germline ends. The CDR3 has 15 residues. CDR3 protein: CASSPPGGLQEPQHF. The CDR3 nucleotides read TGTGCCAGCTCACCACCGGGAGGCCTGCAGGAGCCCCAGCATTTT.

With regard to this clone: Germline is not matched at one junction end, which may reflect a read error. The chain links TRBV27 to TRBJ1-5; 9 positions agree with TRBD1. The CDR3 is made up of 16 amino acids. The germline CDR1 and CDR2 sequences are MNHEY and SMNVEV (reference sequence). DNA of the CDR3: TGTGCCAGCAGTTCGATCACCGGGACAGGGAATCGGCCCCAGCATTTT. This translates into CASSSITGTGNRPQHF.